The source of this TCR beta chain is a study of T cells in Graves' hyperthyroidism and ophthalmopathy. Clinical symptoms, serum thyroxine, TRAb, thyroid ultrasound and orbital computed tomography informed diagnoses. From RNA transcripts, TCR beta CDR3 regions were amplified. TCR CDR3 regions were first amplified by RT-PCR with HTBI primers. TCRdb reprocessed the multiplex PCR reads via MiXCR and lists one record per CDR3 protein. The sample lists about 660,000 distinct CDR3 sequences; about 45% were seen once. Study conclusions and caveats: Clonotypes that were expanded in thyroid above 0.001 mostly appeared in blood too. A model of 13 V-J features distinguished ophthalmopathy from stable hyperthyroidism.

The table lists this clonotype with a few counts. What it binds is not known. Input material: peripheral blood or thyroid tissue (not recorded which). This clonotype was obtained from an adult man with Graves' disease, either hyperthyroidism or ophthalmopathy (not recorded which).

The CDR3 spells CASSWATGSSYEQYF. CDR3 nucleotide sequence: TGCGCCAGCAGCTGGGCAACAGGAAGTTCCTACGAGCAGTACTTC. The V gene is TRBV5-1, the J gene TRBJ2-7, with D perhaps matching TRBD1 (5 bases). V lost 3 bases and J lost 1, with 14 bases in between. This CDR3 comprises 15 residues. From germline, CDR1 is SGHRS and CDR2 YFSETQ.